This TCR beta chain is drawn from a study of OX40 agonist ivuxolimab in advanced cancers. The overall study: Participants averaged about 66 years of age (range 23 to 79) and were around 85% male.

Comments on this clone: Its antigen remains unidentified.

Study results and caveats: Researchers report that CD8+ T cells had, on average, more expanded clones than CD4+. What antigens the expanded peripheral T cells recognized was never established.

Produced via immunoSEQ multiplex PCR; TCRdb's table is partial and in-frame only. The sample holds 25,000 to 30,000 clones, roughly four fifths seen once. This sample comprised CD4+ or CD8+ T cells sorted from blood, obtained in a trial of the OX40 agonist ivuxolimab. The receptor's source is an adult with an advanced solid tumor such as melanoma, head and neck, liver or kidney cancer.

The CDR3 DNA sequence: TGCAGCGTTGAAAAGGGCTCTGGAAACACCATATATTTT. Its translation is CSVEKGSGNTIYF. The rearrangement uses TRBV29-1 and TRBJ1-3; D is uncertain. Germline lookup yields CDR1 SQVTM and CDR2 ANQGSEA. This CDR3 is built from 13 residues. V dropped 2 bases and J dropped 0 bases, with 5 bases sitting between them.